Listed below are T cell receptor beta chains from one sample, sequenced in a study of T cell responses to AZD1222 COVID-19 vaccine. This table comes from immunoSEQ multiplex PCR, and its TCRdb copy is limited to in-frame clones, with some not included. The sample contains roughly 190,000 clones, roughly nine tenths of which appear only once. Sequencing used peripheral blood, obtained 28 days after the second dose of the MenACWY control vaccine. All receptors come from an adult who received the MenACWY meningococcal vaccine as a control. The CDR3 runs from the conserved cysteine through the conserved F or W. Each record gives: clone size, V gene, D gene, J gene, CDR3 protein, CDR3 DNA. The D gene is left open where the match is weak. Clone size is given for some rows only: seen once, a few or many times, or a class if the clone is expanded.

.	TRBV29-1	TRBD1	TRBJ2-2	CSGYADRANTGELFF	TGCAGCGGGTACGCGGACAGGGCGAACACCGGGGAGCTGTTTTTT
.	TRBV30	TRBD2	TRBJ2-1	CAWRTGGLQFF	TGTGCCTGGAGGACGGGGGGTCTTCAGTTCTTC
.	TRBV3-1/TRBV3-2	.	TRBJ1-6	CASSPGLVSDSPLHF	TGTGCCAGCAGCCCCGGGTTGGTATCCGATTCACCCCTCCACTTT
.	TRBV30	.	TRBJ1-1	CAWSDWGYRRNTEAFF	TGTGCCTGGAGTGACTGGGGATACAGGAGAAACACTGAAGCTTTCTTT
.	TRBV29-1	.	TRBJ2-7	CSVVWGVYEQYF	TGCAGCGTTGTCTGGGGAGTCTACGAGCAGTACTTC
.	TRBV3-1/TRBV3-2	.	TRBJ1-5	CASSQLGQSPNQPQHF	TGTGCCAGCAGCCAGTTGGGGCAGAGTCCAAATCAGCCCCAGCATTTT
.	TRBV10-3	TRBD2	TRBJ2-7	CAISGWTSGTYEQYF	TGTGCCATCAGTGGATGGACTAGCGGAACATACGAGCAGTACTTC
.	TRBV7-9	.	TRBJ2-2	CASSLGQNTGELFF	TGTGCCAGCAGCCTGGGACAGAACACCGGGGAGCTGTTTTTT
.	TRBV3-1/TRBV3-2	.	TRBJ1-2	CASSQERGLYGYTF	TGTGCCAGCAGCCAAGAGCGTGGCTTGTATGGCTACACCTTC
.	TRBV6-5	.	TRBJ2-7	CASSSPGRSPYEQYF	TGTGCCAGCAGTTCCCCGGGACGATCTCCCTACGAGCAGTACTTC
once	TRBV4-1	.	TRBJ2-7	CASSQERWGKLGEQYF	TGCGCCAGCAGCCAAGAACGGTGGGGGAAGTTGGGCGAGCAGTACTTC
.	TRBV6-5	.	TRBJ1-5	CASRGDNQRQPQHF	TGTGCCAGCAGGGGGGACAACCAGAGGCAGCCCCAGCATTTT
.	TRBV21-1	.	TRBJ1-1	CASRTNRDRRGHTEAFF	TGTGCCAGCAGGACCAACCGGGACCGTCGTGGTCACACTGAAGCTTTCTTT
.	TRBV15	TRBD1	TRBJ1-5	CATSRGRQGSGQPQHF	TGTGCCACCAGCAGAGGGAGACAGGGCTCGGGTCAGCCCCAGCATTTT
.	TRBV11-3	TRBD2	TRBJ2-1	CASSYPGTSGRAASCNEQFF	TGTGCCAGCAGCTACCCCGGGACTAGCGGGAGGGCCGCTTCCTGCAATGAGCAGTTCTTC
.	TRBV6-5	TRBD2	TRBJ2-7	CASKGLAEQQYF	TGTGCCAGCAAGGGACTAGCGGAGCAGCAGTACTTC
.	TRBV27	.	TRBJ1-2	CASSLRGGPNYGYTF	TGTGCCAGCAGTCTAAGGGGGGGCCCCAACTATGGCTACACCTTC
once	TRBV5-1	.	TRBJ2-5	CASSQPQETQYF	TGCGCCAGCAGCCAACCCCAAGAGACCCAGTACTTC
.	TRBV6-5	.	TRBJ2-1	CASSYIADNEQFF	TGTGCCAGCAGTTACATAGCGGACAATGAGCAGTTCTTC
.	TRBV28	.	TRBJ1-1	CASSLWRLEAFF	TGTGCCAGCAGTTTATGGCGGCTTGAAGCTTTCTTT
.	TRBV6-5	.	TRBJ1-4	CASSLGAAATNEKLFF	TGTGCCAGCAGTTTGGGGGCGGCGGCAACTAATGAAAAACTGTTTTTT
.	TRBV18	.	TRBJ1-4	CASSPQGPEKLFF	TGTGCCAGCTCACCTCAGGGACCTGAAAAACTGTTTTTT
.	TRBV2	.	TRBJ1-2	CASSPYGDYGYTF	TGTGCCAGCTCTCCTTATGGTGACTATGGCTACACCTTC
.	TRBV19	.	TRBJ2-1	CASSMVALGGGNEQFF	TGTGCCAGTAGTATGGTTGCCCTAGGGGGAGGCAATGAGCAGTTCTTC
few	TRBV15	TRBD1	TRBJ1-1	CATNPRQGYTEAFF	TGTGCCACCAACCCTCGACAGGGTTACACTGAAGCTTTCTTT
.	TRBV19	.	TRBJ1-1	CASTDPNTEAFF	TGTGCCAGTACAGATCCGAACACTGAAGCTTTCTTT
.	TRBV11-3	TRBD2	TRBJ2-2	CASSPLASGAGELFF	TGTGCCAGCAGCCCACTAGCGAGTGGGGCCGGGGAGCTGTTTTTT
.	TRBV6-1	.	TRBJ1-4	CASSDWVRGPPTNEKLFF	TGTGCCAGCAGTGATTGGGTCCGGGGGCCCCCAACTAATGAAAAACTGTTTTTT
once	TRBV18	.	TRBJ2-2	CASSPYTANTGELFF	TGTGCCAGCTCACCTTACACCGCGAACACCGGGGAGCTGTTTTTT
.	TRBV15	.	TRBJ2-3	CATSRDNGDTQYF	TGTGCCACCAGCAGAGATAATGGAGATACGCAGTATTTT
.	TRBV25-1	.	TRBJ1-2	CASSELRDYTF	TGTGCCAGCAGTGAGCTCCGGGACTACACCTTC
.	TRBV24-1	.	TRBJ2-5	CATSVAGSETQYF	TGTGCCACCAGTGTGGCCGGGAGTGAGACCCAGTACTTC
.	TRBV28	.	TRBJ2-7	CASRLDQYEQYF	TGTGCCAGCCGACTAGATCAGTACGAGCAGTACTTC
once	TRBV19	.	TRBJ1-3	CASTVGQSSGNTIYF	TGTGCCAGTACCGTAGGACAAAGCTCTGGAAACACCATATATTTT
.	TRBV19	TRBD1	TRBJ1-1	CASSLDRGTEAFF	TGTGCCAGTAGTTTGGACAGGGGCACTGAAGCTTTCTTT
.	TRBV2	.	TRBJ1-4	CASSEALNEKLFF	TGTGCCAGCAGTGAAGCCCTTAATGAAAAACTGTTTTTT
.	TRBV9	.	TRBJ1-1	CASSALPEGNTEAFF	TGTGCCAGCAGCGCCCTCCCCGAGGGGAACACTGAAGCTTTCTTT
.	TRBV5-1	TRBD1	TRBJ1-2	CASSLRMTGNGYTF	TGCGCCAGCAGCTTGCGGATGACAGGGAATGGCTACACCTTC
.	TRBV28	.	TRBJ1-2	CASSWALGQGTYGYTF	TGTGCCAGCAGTTGGGCCCTGGGGCAGGGGACCTATGGCTACACCTTC
.	TRBV15	.	TRBJ1-4	CATSPPGIPAVFF	TGTGCCACCAGTCCCCCGGGGATCCCTGCGGTGTTTTTT
.	TRBV7-3	.	TRBJ2-2	CASSARRVANTGELFF	TGTGCCAGCAGCGCACGCAGGGTGGCGAACACCGGGGAGCTGTTTTTT
.	TRBV14	.	TRBJ2-1	CASSQGVAEHNEQFF	TGTGCCAGCAGCCAAGGAGTAGCGGAGCACAATGAGCAGTTCTTC
.	TRBV29-1	TRBD1	TRBJ1-2	CSVEGGVKGGLGYTF	TGCAGCGTTGAAGGAGGGGTGAAAGGGGGCCTTGGCTACACCTTC
.	TRBV19	TRBD2	TRBJ2-7	CASSILAGAFYEQYF	TGTGCCAGTAGTATCCTAGCGGGGGCCTTCTACGAGCAGTACTTC
.	TRBV15	.	TRBJ2-5	CATSRRRGQETQYF	TGTGCCACCAGCAGAAGGCGTGGGCAAGAGACCCAGTACTTC
.	TRBV10-3	TRBD1	TRBJ1-6	CAISEQGTISPLHF	TGTGCCATCAGTGAACAGGGGACGATTTCACCCCTCCACTTT
.	TRBV29-1	TRBD1	TRBJ1-2	CSVGQGRTF	TGCAGCGTTGGACAGGGGCGTACCTTC
.	TRBV4-1	.	TRBJ2-7	CASSPRSGTYEQYF	TGCGCCAGCAGCCCACGGTCAGGGACCTACGAGCAGTACTTC